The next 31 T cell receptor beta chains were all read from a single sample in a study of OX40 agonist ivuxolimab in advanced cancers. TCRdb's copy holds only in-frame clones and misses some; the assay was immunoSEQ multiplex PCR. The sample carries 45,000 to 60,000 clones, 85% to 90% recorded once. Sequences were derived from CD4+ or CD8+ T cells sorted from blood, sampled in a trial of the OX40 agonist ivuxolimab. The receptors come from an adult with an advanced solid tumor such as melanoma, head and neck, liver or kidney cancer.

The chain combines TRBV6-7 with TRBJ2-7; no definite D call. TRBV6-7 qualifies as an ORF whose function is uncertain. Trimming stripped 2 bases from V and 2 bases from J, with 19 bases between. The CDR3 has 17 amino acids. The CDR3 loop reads CASSYPDSPYFAYEQYF. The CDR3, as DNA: TGTGCCAGCAGTTACCCTGACTCTCCCTATTTCGCCTACGAGCAGTACTTC.

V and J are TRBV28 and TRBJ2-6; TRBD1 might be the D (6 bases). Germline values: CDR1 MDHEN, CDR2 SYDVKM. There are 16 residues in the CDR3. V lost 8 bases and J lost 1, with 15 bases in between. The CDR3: CASQDGTGSGANVLTF. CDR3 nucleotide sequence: TGTGCCAGCCAGGATGGCACAGGGTCTGGGGCCAACGTCCTGACTTTC.

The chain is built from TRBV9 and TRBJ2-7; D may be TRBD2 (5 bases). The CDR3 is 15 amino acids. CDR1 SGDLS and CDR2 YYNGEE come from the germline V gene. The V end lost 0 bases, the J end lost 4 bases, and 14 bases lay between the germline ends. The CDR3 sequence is CASSVDGVPGYEQYF. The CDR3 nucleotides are TGTGCCAGCAGCGTAGATGGGGTTCCGGGGTACGAGCAGTACTTC.

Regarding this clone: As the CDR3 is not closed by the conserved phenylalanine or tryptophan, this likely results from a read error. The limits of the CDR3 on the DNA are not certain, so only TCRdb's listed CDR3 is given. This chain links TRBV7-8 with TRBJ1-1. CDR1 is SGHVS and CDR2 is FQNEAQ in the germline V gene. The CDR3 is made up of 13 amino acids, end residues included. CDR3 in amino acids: CASSLRGGRIPFS.

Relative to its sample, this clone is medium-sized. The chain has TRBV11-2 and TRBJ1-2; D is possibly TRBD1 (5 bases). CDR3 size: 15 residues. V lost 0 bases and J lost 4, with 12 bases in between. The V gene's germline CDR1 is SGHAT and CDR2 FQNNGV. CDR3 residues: CASSLEVTGLYGYTF. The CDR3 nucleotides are TGTGCCAGCAGCTTAGAAGTAACAGGCCTCTATGGCTACACCTTC.

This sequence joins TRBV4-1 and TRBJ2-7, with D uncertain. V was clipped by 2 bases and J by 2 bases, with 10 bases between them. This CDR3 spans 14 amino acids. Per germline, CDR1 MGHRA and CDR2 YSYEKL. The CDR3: CASSQQEGPYEQYF. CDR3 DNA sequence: TGCGCCAGCAGCCAACAGGAAGGGCCCTACGAGCAGTACTTC.

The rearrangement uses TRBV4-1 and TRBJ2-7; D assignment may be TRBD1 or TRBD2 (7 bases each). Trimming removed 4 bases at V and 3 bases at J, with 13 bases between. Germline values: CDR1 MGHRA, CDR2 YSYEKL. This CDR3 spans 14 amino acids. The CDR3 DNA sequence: TGCGCCAGCAGCCCAGGGGGAGGGTACTACGAGCAGTACTTC. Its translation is CASSPGGGYYEQYF.

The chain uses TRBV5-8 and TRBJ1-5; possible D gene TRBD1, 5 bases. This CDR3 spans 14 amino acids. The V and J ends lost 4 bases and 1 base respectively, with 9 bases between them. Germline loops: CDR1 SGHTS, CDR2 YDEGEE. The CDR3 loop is CASSRGESNQPQHF. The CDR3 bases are TGTGCCAGCAGCCGGGGGGAGAGCAATCAGCCCCAGCATTTT.

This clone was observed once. CDR3 amino acids: CASSQSRQPNDGYTF. DNA of the CDR3: TGTGCCAGCAGCCAATCGCGTCAACCCAACGATGGCTACACCTTC. The chain is built from TRBV16 and TRBJ1-2, with D hard to call. The ends were cut back, 0 bases at V and 6 bases at J, with 14 bases in the middle. This CDR3 contains 15 residues. CDR1 is KGHSY, CDR2 FQNENV, per germline.

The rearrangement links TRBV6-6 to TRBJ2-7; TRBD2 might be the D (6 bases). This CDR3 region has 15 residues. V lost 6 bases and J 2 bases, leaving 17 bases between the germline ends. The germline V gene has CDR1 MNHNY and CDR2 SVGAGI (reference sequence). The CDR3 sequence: CASRLTSREAYEQYF. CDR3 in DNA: TGTGCCAGCAGACTTACGTCCAGGGAGGCCTACGAGCAGTACTTC.

This CDR3 is CASSLGQRSEPQHF. The CDR3 coding sequence is TGTGCCAGCAGCTTGGGGCAAAGATCTGAGCCCCAGCATTTT. The chain couples TRBV5-6 to TRBJ1-5; no firm D call. Germline CDR1 is SGHDT and CDR2 is YYEEEE. Trimming removed 0 bases at V and 8 bases at J, with 12 bases between. The CDR3 has 14 residues.

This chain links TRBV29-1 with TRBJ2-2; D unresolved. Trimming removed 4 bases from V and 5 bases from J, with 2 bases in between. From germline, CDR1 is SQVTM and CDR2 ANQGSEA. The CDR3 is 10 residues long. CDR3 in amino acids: CSVGTGELFF. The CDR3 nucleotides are TGCAGCGTTGGTACCGGGGAGCTGTTTTTT.

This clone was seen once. The DNA for the CDR3 is TGTGCCAGCAGCTTAAGCCCCCCCGGCGGGAGGACTGCCGGGGAGCAGTACTTC. Amino acid sequence: CASSLSPPGGRTAGEQYF. V gene TRBV7-6 combines with J gene TRBJ2-7; 8 bases align to TRBD2. This CDR3 spans 18 amino acids. V trimming: 2 bases; J trimming: 7 bases; junction bases outside the gene matches: 19. The germline V gene has CDR1 SGHVS and CDR2 FNYEAQ.

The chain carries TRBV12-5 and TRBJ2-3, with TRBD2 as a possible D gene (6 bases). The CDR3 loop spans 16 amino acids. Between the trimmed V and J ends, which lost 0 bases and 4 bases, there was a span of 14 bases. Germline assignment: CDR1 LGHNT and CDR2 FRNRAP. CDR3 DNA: TGTGCTAGTGGTTTGGTAGTGACGGGAGCAGCAGATACGCAGTATTTT. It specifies CASGLVVTGAADTQYF.

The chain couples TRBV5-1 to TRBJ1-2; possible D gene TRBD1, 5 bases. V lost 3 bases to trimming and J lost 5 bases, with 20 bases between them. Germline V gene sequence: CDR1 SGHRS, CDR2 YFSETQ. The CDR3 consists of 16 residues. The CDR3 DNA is TGCGCCAGCAGCTCTCCCGGGGGTACAGACGGTTATGGCTACACCTTC. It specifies CASSSPGGTDGYGYTF. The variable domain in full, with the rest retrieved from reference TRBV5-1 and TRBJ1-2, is KAGVTQTPRYLIKTRGQQVTLSCSPISGHRSVSWYQQTPGQGLQFLFEYFSETQRNKGNFPGRFSGRQFSNSRSEMNVSTLELGDSALYLCASSSPGGTDGYGYTFGSGTRLTVV.

As DNA, the CDR3 is TGTGCCAGCAGCTTAGTGCCAGGGCAGAAACTGTTTTTT. It specifies CASSLVPGQKLFF. The rearrangement uses TRBV7-9 and TRBJ1-4, with D maybe TRBD1 (5 bases). Trimming pared 1 base from V and 11 bases from J, leaving 11 bases between. Germline V gene lookup returns CDR1 SEHNR and CDR2 FQNEAQ (reference sequence). The length of the CDR3 is 13 residues.

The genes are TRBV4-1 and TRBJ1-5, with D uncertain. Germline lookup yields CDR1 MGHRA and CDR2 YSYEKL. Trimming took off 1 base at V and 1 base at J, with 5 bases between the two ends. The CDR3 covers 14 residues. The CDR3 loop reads CASSQAGSNQPQHF. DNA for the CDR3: TGCGCCAGCAGCCAAGCCGGGAGCAATCAGCCCCAGCATTTT.

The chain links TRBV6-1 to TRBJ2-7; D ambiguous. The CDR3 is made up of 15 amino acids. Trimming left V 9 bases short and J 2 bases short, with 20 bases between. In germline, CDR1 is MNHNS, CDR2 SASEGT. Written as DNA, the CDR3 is TGTGCCAGTAGCACCGGGCCACCAGGAGCCTACGAGCAGTACTTC. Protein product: CASSTGPPGAYEQYF.

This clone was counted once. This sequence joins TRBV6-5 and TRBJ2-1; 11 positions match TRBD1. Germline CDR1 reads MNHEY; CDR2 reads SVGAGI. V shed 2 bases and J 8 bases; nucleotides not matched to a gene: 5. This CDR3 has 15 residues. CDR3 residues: CASSYRDRGRYEQFF. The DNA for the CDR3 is TGTGCCAGCAGTTACCGGGACAGGGGGAGGTATGAGCAGTTCTTC.

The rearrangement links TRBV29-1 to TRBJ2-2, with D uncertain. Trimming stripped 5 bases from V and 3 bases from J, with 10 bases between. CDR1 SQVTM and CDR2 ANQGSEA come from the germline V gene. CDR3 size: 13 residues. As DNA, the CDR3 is TGCAGCGTTCGAACAGCAGACACCGGGGAGCTGTTTTTT. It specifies CSVRTADTGELFF.

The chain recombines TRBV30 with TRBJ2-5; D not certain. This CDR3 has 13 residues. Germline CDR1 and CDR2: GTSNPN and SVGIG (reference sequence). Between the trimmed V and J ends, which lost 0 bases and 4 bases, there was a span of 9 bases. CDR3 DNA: TGTGCCTGGAGTGTCCCCCCGGTAGAGACCCAGTACTTC. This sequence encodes CAWSVPPVETQYF.

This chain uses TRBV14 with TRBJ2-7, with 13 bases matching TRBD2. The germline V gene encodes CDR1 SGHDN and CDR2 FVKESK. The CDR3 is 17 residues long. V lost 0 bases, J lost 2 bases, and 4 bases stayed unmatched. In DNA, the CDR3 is TGTGCCAGCAGCCAAGATCTGGGACTAGCGGGGCCCTACGAGCAGTACTTC. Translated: CASSQDLGLAGPYEQYF.

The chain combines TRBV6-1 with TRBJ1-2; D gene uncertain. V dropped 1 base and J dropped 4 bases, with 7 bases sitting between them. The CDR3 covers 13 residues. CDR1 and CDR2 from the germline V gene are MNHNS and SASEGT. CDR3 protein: CASSEGRSYGYTF. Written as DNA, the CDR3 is TGTGCCAGCAGTGAAGGGAGGTCCTATGGCTACACCTTC.

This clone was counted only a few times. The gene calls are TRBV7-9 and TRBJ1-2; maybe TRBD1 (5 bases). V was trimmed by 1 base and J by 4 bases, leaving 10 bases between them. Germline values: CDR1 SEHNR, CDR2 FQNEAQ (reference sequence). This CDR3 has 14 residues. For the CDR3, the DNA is TGTGCCAGCAGCTTAGGAGGGGCTGCCTATGGCTACACCTTC. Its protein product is CASSLGGAAYGYTF. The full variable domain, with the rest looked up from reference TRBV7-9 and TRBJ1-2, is DTGVSQNPRHKITKRGQNVTFRCDPISEHNRLYWYRQTLGQGPEFLTYFQNEAQLEKSRLLSDRFSAERPKGSFSTLEIQRTEQGDSAMYLCASSLGGAAYGYTFGSGTRLTVV.

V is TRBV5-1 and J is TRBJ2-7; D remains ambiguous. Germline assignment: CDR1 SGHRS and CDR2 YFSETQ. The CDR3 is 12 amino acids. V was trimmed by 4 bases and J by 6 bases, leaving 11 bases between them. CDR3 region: CASSDPGGEQYF. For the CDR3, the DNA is TGCGCCAGCAGCGACCCAGGTGGCGAGCAGTACTTC. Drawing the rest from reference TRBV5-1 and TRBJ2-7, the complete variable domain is KAGVTQTPRYLIKTRGQQVTLSCSPISGHRSVSWYQQTPGQGLQFLFEYFSETQRNKGNFPGRFSGRQFSNSRSEMNVSTLELGDSALYLCASSDPGGEQYFGPGTRLTVT.

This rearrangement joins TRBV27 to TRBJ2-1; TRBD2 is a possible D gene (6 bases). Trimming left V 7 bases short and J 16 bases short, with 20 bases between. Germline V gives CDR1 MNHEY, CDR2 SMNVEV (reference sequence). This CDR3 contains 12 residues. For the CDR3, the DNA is TGTGCCAGCACCGACATCCGGGACTCCATCTTCTTC. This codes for CASTDIRDSIFF.

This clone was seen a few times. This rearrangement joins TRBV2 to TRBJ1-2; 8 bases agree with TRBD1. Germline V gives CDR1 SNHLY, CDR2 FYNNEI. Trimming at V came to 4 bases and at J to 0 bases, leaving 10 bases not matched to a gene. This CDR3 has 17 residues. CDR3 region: CASSGRTGSIANYGYTF. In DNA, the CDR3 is TGTGCCAGCAGTGGGCGGACAGGGTCTATCGCTAACTATGGCTACACCTTC.

CDR3 nucleotide sequence: TGTGCCATCAGTGACGGGACAGGGGGATACGAGCAGTACTTC. Translating it yields CAISDGTGGYEQYF. The chain recombines TRBV10-3 with TRBJ2-7; 11 bases agree with TRBD1. This CDR3 region has 14 residues. The V and J ends lost 3 bases and 4 bases, in that order; junction bases with no gene match: 2. CDR1 is ENHRY and CDR2 is SYGVKD in the germline V gene.

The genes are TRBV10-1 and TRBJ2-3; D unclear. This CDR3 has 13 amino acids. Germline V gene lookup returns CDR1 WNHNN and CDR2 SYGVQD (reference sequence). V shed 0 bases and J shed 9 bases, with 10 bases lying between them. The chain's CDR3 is CASSESDSSTQYF. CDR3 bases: TGCGCCAGCAGTGAGTCGGATAGCTCGACGCAGTATTTT.

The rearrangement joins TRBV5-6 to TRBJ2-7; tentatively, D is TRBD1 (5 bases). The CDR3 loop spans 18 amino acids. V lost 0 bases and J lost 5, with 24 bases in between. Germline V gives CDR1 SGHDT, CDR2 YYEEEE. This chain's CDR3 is CASSLEPTGPASRNEQYF. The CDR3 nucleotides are TGTGCCAGCAGCTTGGAGCCCACAGGACCGGCCAGCAGGAACGAGCAGTACTTC.

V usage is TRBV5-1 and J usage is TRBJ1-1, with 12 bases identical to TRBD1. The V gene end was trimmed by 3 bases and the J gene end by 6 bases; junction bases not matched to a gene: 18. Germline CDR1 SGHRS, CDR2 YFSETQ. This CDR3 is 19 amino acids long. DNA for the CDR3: TGCGCCAGCAGCTCAGCAGCCACCGGGACAGGGGGCAGAACCGCTGAAGCTTTCTTT. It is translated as CASSSAATGTGGRTAEAFF.